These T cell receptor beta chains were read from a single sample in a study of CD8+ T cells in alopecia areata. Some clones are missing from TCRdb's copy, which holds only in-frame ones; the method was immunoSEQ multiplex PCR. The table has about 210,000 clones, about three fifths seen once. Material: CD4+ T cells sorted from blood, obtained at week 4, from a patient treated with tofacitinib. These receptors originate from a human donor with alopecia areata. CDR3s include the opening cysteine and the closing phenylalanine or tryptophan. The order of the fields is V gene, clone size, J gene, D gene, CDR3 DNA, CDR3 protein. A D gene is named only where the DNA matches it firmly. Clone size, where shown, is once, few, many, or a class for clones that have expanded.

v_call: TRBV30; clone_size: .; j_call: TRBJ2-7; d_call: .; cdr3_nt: TGTGCATCCTTAAGGAGGGGGAGGTGGTACGAGCAGTACTTC; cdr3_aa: CASLRRGRWYEQYF
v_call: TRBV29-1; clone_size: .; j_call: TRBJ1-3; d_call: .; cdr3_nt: TGCAGCGTGTCGGGACGGGCCTCTGGAAACACCATATATTTT; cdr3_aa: CSVSGRASGNTIYF
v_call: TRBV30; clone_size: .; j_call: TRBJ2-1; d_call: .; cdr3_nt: TGTGCCTGTCGGCAGGGCTACAATGAGCAGTTCTTC; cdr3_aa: CACRQGYNEQFF
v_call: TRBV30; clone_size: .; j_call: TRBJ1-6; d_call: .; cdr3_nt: TGTGCCTGGACCTCTACTGGTTCACCCCTCCACTTT; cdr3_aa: CAWTSTGSPLHF
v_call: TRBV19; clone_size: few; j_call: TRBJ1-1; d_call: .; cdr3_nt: TGTGCCAGTAGTATTTACACTGAAGCTTTCTTT; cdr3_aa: CASSIYTEAFF
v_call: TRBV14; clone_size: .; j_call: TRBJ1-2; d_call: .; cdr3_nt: TGTGCCAGCAGCCCCTACGTAAGGGAAGGTGGCTACACCTTC; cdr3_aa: CASSPYVREGGYTF
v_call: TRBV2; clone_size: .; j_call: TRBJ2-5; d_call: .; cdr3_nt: TGTGCCATCAGGAACAAGAGGGTTGAGACCCAGTACTTC; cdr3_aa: CAIRNKRVETQYF
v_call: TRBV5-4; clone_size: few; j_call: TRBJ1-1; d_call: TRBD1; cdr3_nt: TGTGCCAGCAGCTCGGACAGGGGGGGCATGAACACTGAAGCTTTCTTT; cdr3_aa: CASSSDRGGMNTEAFF
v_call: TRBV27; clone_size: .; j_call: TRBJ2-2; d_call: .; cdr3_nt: TGTGCCAGCAGCTCGGGAAGGCTCAGTAGCACCGGGGAGCTGTTTTTT; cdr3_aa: CASSSGRLSSTGELFF
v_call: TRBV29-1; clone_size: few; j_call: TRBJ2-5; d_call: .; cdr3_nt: TGCAGCTCGCGCCGAGACCTGCAAGAGACCCAGTACTTC; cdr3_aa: CSSRRDLQETQYF
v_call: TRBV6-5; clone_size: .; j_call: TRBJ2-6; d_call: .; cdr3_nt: TGTGCCAGCACAGGAGACTCTGGGGCCAACGTCCTGACTTTC; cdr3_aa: CASTGDSGANVLTF
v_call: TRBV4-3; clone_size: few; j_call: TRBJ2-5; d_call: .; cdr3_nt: TGCGCCAGCAGCCGTAGCCCGGTCCAAGAGACCCAGTACTTC; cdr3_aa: CASSRSPVQETQYF
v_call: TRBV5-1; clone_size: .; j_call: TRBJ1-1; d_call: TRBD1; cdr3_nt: TGCGCCAGCAGCCTCGGGCAGGGGGTGAATGAAGCTTTCTTT; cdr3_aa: CASSLGQGVNEAFF
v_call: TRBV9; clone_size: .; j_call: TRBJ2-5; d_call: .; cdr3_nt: TGTGCCAGCAGCGTAAAGCCTACCCAAGAGACCCAGTACTTC; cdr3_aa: CASSVKPTQETQYF
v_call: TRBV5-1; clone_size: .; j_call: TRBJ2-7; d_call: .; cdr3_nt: TGCGCCAGCCGCCCCGGGACAACCCTCTTAGGGCAGTACTTC; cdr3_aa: CASRPGTTLLGQYF
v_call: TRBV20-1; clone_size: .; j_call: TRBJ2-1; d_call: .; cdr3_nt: TGCAGTGCTTGGAACAATGAGCAGTTCTTC; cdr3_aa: CSAWNNEQFF
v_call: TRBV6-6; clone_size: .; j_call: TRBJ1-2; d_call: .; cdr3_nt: TGTGCCAGCAGTTACGGGGACTATGGCTACACCTTC; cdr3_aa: CASSYGDYGYTF
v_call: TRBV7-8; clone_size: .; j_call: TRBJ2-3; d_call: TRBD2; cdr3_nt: TGTGCCAGCAGTCCAGCGGGGGGAGATACGCAGTATTTT; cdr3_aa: CASSPAGGDTQYF
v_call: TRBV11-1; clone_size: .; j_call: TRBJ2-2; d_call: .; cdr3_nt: TGTGCCAGCAGCCTCGGGGTATCCGGGGAGCTGTTTTTT; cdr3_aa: CASSLGVSGELFF